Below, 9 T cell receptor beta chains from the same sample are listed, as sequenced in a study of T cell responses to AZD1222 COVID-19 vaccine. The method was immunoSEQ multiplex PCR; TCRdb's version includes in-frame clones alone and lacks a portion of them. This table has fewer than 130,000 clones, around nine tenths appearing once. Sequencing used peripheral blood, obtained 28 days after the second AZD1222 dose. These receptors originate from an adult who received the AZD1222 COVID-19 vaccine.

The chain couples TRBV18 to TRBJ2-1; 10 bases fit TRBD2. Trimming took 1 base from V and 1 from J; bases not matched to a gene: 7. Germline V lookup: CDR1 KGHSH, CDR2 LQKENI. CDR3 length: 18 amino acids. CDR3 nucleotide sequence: TGTGCCAGCTCACCACTTTCTATAGCGGGAGGTTCCTACAATGAGCAGTTCTTC. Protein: CASSPLSIAGGSYNEQFF.

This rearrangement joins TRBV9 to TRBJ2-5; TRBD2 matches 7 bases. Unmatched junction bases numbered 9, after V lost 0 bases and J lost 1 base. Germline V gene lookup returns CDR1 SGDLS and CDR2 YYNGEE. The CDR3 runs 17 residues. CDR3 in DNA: TGTGCCAGCAGCGTAGCTATGTTCGGCGGGAGCCAAGAGACCCAGTACTTC. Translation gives CASSVAMFGGSQETQYF.

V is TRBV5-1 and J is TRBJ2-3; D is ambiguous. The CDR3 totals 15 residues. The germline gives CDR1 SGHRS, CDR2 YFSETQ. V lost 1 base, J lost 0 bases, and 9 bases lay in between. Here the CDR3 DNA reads TGCGCCAGCAGCTTGAGTCACACCAGCACAGATACGCAGTATTTT. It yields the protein CASSLSHTSTDTQYF.

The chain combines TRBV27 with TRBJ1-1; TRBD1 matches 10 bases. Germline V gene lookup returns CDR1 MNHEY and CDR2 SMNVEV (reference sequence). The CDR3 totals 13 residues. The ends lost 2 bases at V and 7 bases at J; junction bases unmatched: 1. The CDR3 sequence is CASSLRDRGEAFF. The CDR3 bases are TGTGCCAGCAGTTTAAGGGACAGGGGTGAAGCTTTCTTT.

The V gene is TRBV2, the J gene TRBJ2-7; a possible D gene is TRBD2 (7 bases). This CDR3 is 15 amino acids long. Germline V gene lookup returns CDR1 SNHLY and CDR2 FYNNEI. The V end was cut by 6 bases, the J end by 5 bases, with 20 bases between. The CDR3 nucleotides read TGTGCCAGCAGACCCCCTGGAGGGGGGGTAGACGAGCAGTACTTC. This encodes CASRPPGGGVDEQYF.

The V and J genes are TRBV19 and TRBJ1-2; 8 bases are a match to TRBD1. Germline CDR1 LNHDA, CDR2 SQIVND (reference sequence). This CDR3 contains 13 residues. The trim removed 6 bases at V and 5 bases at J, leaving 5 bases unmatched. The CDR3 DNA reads TGTGCCAGTAGACCGCAGGGGGCATATGGCTACACCTTC. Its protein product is CASRPQGAYGYTF.

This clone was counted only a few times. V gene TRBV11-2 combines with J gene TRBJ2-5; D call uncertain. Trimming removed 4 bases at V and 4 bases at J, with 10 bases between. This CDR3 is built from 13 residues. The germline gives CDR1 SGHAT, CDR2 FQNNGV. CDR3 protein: CASSSSSVETQYF. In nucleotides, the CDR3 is TGTGCCAGCAGCTCGTCTAGTGTAGAGACCCAGTACTTC.

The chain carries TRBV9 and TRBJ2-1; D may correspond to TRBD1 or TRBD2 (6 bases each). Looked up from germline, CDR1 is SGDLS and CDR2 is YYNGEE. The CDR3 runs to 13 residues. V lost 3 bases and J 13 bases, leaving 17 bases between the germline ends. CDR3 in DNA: TGTGCCAGCAGCGCCGACGAGGGGGGCACCCAGTTCTTC. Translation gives CASSADEGGTQFF.

DNA of the CDR3: TGTGCCAGCAGTTCAATTGAGGCCGGGGAGCTGTTTTTT. Protein: CASSSIEAGELFF. The chain employs TRBV28 and TRBJ2-2, with unresolved D. The CDR3 consists of 13 residues. V was cut by 4 bases and J by 6 bases, with 9 bases left in between. Germline lookup yields CDR1 MDHEN and CDR2 SYDVKM.